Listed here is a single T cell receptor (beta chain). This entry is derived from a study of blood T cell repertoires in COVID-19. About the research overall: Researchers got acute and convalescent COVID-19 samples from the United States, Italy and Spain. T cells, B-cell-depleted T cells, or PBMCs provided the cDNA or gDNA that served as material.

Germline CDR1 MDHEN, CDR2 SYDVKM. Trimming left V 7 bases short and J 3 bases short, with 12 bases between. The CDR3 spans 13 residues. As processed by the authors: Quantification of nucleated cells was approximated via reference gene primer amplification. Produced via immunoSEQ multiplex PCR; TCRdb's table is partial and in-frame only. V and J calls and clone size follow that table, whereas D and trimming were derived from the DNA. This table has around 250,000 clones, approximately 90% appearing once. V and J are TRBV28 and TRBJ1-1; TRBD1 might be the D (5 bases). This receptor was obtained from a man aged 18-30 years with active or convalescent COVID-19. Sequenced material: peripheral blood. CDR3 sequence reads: CASTAGSDTEAFF. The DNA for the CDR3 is TGTGCCAGCACCGCAGGGTCGGACACTGAAGCTTTCTTT.